This TCR beta chain was obtained from a study of OX40 agonist ivuxolimab in advanced cancers. Study-wide context: Prior anti-PD-1, anti-PD-L1 or anti-CTLA-4 therapy was allowed; around 43% had some. Study outcomes and limitations: Fewer expanded clones were found on average in CD4+ than in CD8+ T cells. Low clonal expansion, among the lowest seen, marked partial responders at 0.1-3.0 mg/kg.

CDR1 and CDR2 (germline): SGDLS, YYNGEE. Germline trimming cut 2 bases from V and 2 bases from J; bases unmatched to any gene: 4. The CDR3 loop spans 16 amino acids. Baseline was the first blood sampling point, followed by cycle 4 day 1 and cycle 7 day 1. As regards this clone: Its antigen is currently unknown.

Profiling relied on immunoSEQ multiplex PCR, and the TCRdb table lists in-frame clones only, not all of them. The sample lists under 85,000 clones; around 90% were seen once. This TCR came from an adult with an advanced solid tumor such as melanoma, head and neck, liver or kidney cancer. The specimen comprised CD4+ or CD8+ T cells sorted from blood, sampled in a trial of the OX40 agonist ivuxolimab. The chain employs TRBV9 and TRBJ2-7; 13 nucleotides line up with TRBD2. The CDR3 region has the DNA TGTGCCAGCAGCGTTGGGACTAGCGGGGTAGCCTACGAGCAGTACTTC. Protein product: CASSVGTSGVAYEQYF.